The clone carrying this T cell receptor beta chain was detected a few times. What it binds is not known. MiXCR, run by TCRdb on the reads, gives a single entry per CDR3 protein. This table holds 100,000 to 150,000 distinct CDR3 sequences, roughly 32% found once. This sample was included in a study of T cell repertoires in cytomegalovirus infection. Study conclusions and caveats: Individuals carrying CMV plus the relevant HLA were identified by cumulative frequency of public TCR beta families. HLA-C-restricted TCR beta clonotypes specific for CMV led the ex vivo response.

V gave up 5 bases and J gave up 8 bases; unmatched junction bases: 6. The CDR3 extends over 13 amino acids. Germline CDR1 and CDR2: SEHNR and FQNEAQ (reference sequence). The chain couples TRBV7-9 to TRBJ1-2, with TRBD1 matching over 9 bases. The source was CD8+ T cells from cultured PBMCs, collected from culture after CMV antigen stimulation. The sequence came from a human donor in good health (CMV status not recorded). Some clones in this sample may be carry-over from other donors' samples. This chain's CDR3 is CASSPPTGGGYTF. CDR3 coding DNA: TGTGCCAGCAGCCCCCCGACAGGGGGAGGCTACACCTTC.